A single sample gave rise to the 11 T cell receptor beta chains below, sequenced in a study of blood T cell repertoires in COVID-19. Assay: immunoSEQ multiplex PCR; the TCRdb copy retains only in-frame clones and omits some. The sample gives 100,000 to 150,000 clones, more than 75% of which show up once; about 3.6% is in the top ten. The sequencing input was peripheral blood. The receptors derive from a woman aged 55-69 years with acute or convalescent COVID-19.

The chain joins TRBV3-1 (or the pseudogene TRBV3-2) to TRBJ2-4, with 8 bases identical to TRBD1. The CDR3 extends over 14 amino acids. The J segment lost 7 bases and the V segment lost 10 bases, leaving 12 bases of the junction unmatched. Per germline, CDR1 LGHDT and CDR2 YNNKEL (reference sequence). The CDR3 DNA is TGTGCCAAGATCCAATCGGACAGGGCCAACATTCAGTACTTC. Translating gives CAKIQSDRANIQYF.

The chain employs TRBV3-1 (or the pseudogene TRBV3-2) and TRBJ2-1; 12 positions agree with TRBD2. Per the germline V gene, CDR1 is LGHDT and CDR2 is YNNKEL (reference sequence). V lost 1 base to trimming and J lost 7 bases; unmatched junction nucleotides: 5. The CDR3 runs to 16 residues. The CDR3 is CASSQGLAGELNEQFF. CDR3 sequence (DNA): TGTGCCAGCAGCCAAGGACTAGCGGGAGAACTAAATGAGCAGTTCTTC.

V is TRBV19 and J is TRBJ2-1; TRBD2 aligns across 13 bases. J lost 12 bases, V lost 6 bases, and 17 bases had no gene match. Germline CDR1 reads LNHDA; CDR2 reads SQIVND (reference sequence). CDR3 length: 17 amino acids. The CDR3 region is CASSPPGLAGELSGQFF. The DNA for the CDR3 is TGTGCCAGTAGCCCACCCGGACTAGCGGGAGAGTTAAGTGGGCAGTTCTTC.

This clone has more than one count but fewer than ten. The chain joins TRBV6-2 or TRBV6-3 to TRBJ2-5; 7 nucleotides align to TRBD1. V was clipped by 2 bases and J by 7 bases; unmatched bases: 4. The CDR3 covers 13 residues. Germline V gene data show CDR1 as MNHEY and CDR2 as SVGEGT. In DNA, the CDR3 is TGTGCCAGCAGTTACAACAGGGGTGGGACCCAGTACTTC. Translated, it gives CASSYNRGGTQYF.

This clone was detected once. The chain recombines TRBV10-3 with TRBJ2-1, with 7 bases matching TRBD2. Germline V gene lookup returns CDR1 ENHRY and CDR2 SYGVKD. The length of the CDR3 is 16 residues. The V gene end was trimmed by 4 bases and the J gene end by 0 bases; junction bases not matched to a gene: 6. The CDR3 DNA sequence: TGTGCCATCAGTGCTGCTAGCGGAGCCTCCTACAATGAGCAGTTCTTC. Residues: CAISAASGASYNEQFF.

This chain uses TRBV6-2 or TRBV6-3 with TRBJ1-5; D is possibly TRBD1 (5 bases). This CDR3 has 15 amino acids. The V gene's germline CDR1 is MNHEY and CDR2 SVGEGT. V was clipped by 6 bases and J by 4 bases, with 16 bases between them. The CDR3 coding sequence is TGTGCCAGCAGCTCTTCAATGGGGGGGAATCAGCCCCAGCATTTT. Translated, it gives CASSSSMGGNQPQHF.

The chain links TRBV9 to TRBJ2-5; 8 nucleotides line up with TRBD1. The junction had 3 bases not matched to a gene; V was cut back by 3 bases and J by 5 bases. CDR3 length: 13 amino acids. Germline assignment: CDR1 SGDLS and CDR2 YYNGEE. The DNA for the CDR3 is TGTGCCAGCAGCGGGACAGGGCGTGAGACCCAGTACTTC. Its protein product is CASSGTGRETQYF.

The chain joins TRBV30 to TRBJ1-4; no definite D call. Germline lookup yields CDR1 GTSNPN and CDR2 SVGIG (reference sequence). This CDR3 comprises 15 residues. Trimming removed 7 bases at V and 4 bases at J, with 19 bases between. CDR3 DNA: TGTGCCTCTCGGACGGCGGCCCGGGGTAATGAAAAACTGTTTTTT. Translating it yields CASRTAARGNEKLFF.

CDR3 amino acids: CASSVAGQSDEQYV. The CDR3 nucleotides are TGTGCCAGCTCGGTCGCCGGACAGTCCGACGAGCAGTACGTC. V gene TRBV6-5 combines with J gene TRBJ2-7; the D gene is possibly TRBD1 (6 bases). Trimming took 8 bases from V and 5 from J, leaving 19 bases between them. This CDR3 region has 14 residues. Germline CDR1 reads MNHEY; CDR2 reads SVGAGI.

V gene TRBV20-1 combines with J gene TRBJ1-2; D perhaps matches TRBD1 (5 bases). The CDR3 has 10 amino acids. V was cut by 6 bases and J by 8 bases, with 10 bases left in between. Germline V CDR1 and CDR2: DFQATT, SNEGSKA (reference sequence). Here the CDR3 reads CSALRVGYTF. CDR3 nucleotides: TGCAGTGCCCTCAGGGTGGGCTACACCTTC.

The V gene is TRBV19, the J gene TRBJ2-7, with 11 bases lining up with TRBD1. Losses at the gene ends were 10 bases for V and 4 bases for J; bases not matched to a gene: 6. The CDR3 contains 13 residues. The germline V gene encodes CDR1 LNHDA and CDR2 SQIVND (reference sequence). CDR3 protein: CATRDRGLYEQYF. The CDR3 DNA sequence: TGTGCCACCCGGGACAGGGGGTTATACGAGCAGTACTTC.